This entry lists 6 T cell receptor beta chains sequenced from one sample in a study of tumor and adjacent non-tumor tissue in lung cancer (dated by TCRdb to 2017 to 2018). Bulk unsorted tissue served as the source for RNA extraction, and RNA quality was assessed using a NanoDrop ND-1000 and an Agilent 2100. The library was prepared using multiplex PCR. The data were produced on an Illumina HiSeq 2500. Following protocols modified from ARM-PCR, the researchers constructed TCRbeta libraries through three rounds of nested PCR with primers (Table S4). TCRdb cleaned the public reads at Q25 with fastp, built clones with MiXCR and kept in-frame beta chains. Each record represents a unique CDR3 protein, reported with the most common genes and DNA among its rows. The sample table holds around 200,000 distinct CDR3 sequences, of which about 71% were seen once. The ten largest clones capture approximately 25% of the sample.

Input material: lung tumor tissue. Receptors were obtained from a man in his 60s with non-small cell lung cancer.

In the case of this clonotype: A much larger clone sits a single nucleotide away, making a read error possible. The chain has TRBV29-1 and TRBJ1-2; D possibly corresponds to TRBD1 (5 bases). This CDR3 is built from 13 residues. Germline V CDR1 and CDR2: SQVTM, ANQGSEA. CDR3 nucleotides: TGCAGCGTTGAGCCCAGGGAGGACTATGGCTACAGCTTC. Its translation: CSVEPREDYGYSF.

A note on this clonotype: Mismatch with germline at one junction end may stem from a read error. V usage is TRBV29-1 and J usage is TRBJ1-1; unclear D gene. Germline V gene lookup returns CDR1 SQVTM and CDR2 ANQGSEA. The CDR3 has 11 residues. This CDR3 is CNGGVNTEASF. CDR3 nucleotide sequence: TGCAACGGCGGGGTGAACACTGAAGCTTCCTTT.

As regards this clonotype: A much larger clone lies a single base off, so this may be a read error. The chain combines TRBV20-1 with TRBJ2-7; tentative D call: TRBD1 (6 bases). Germline lookup yields CDR1 DFQATT and CDR2 SNEGSKA (reference sequence). The CDR3 length is 15 residues. V dropped 6 bases and J dropped 0 bases, with 18 bases sitting between them. CDR3 DNA: TGCAGTGCCGAGGGGGAAACAGGGAGCTCCTACGAGCAGTACTTC. It encodes CSAEGETGSSYEQYF.

Comments on this clonotype: The missing conserved phenylalanine or tryptophan at the end of this CDR3 makes a read error likely. The chain joins TRBV11-1 to TRBJ2-1; 11 bases fit TRBD2. V dropped 2 bases and J dropped 13; count of bases not matched to a gene: 16. This CDR3 comprises 17 residues. CDR1 and CDR2 from the germline V gene are SGHAT and FQDESV (reference sequence). The CDR3 protein is CASSLSRLAGGNNKQFV. Written as DNA, the CDR3 is TGTGCCAGCAGCTTATCTCGGCTAGCGGGAGGCAACAATAAACAGTTCGTC.

This clonotype showed up many times. The V call is TRBV11-2, the J call TRBJ2-4; unclear D gene. Trimming left V 5 bases short and J 6 bases short, with 11 bases between. CDR3 size: 13 residues. Germline V gene sequence: CDR1 SGHAT, CDR2 FQNNGV. Here the CDR3 reads CASSLGHLNIQYF. Here the CDR3 DNA reads TGTGCCAGCAGCCTGGGCCACCTAAACATTCAGTACTTC.

In nucleotides, the CDR3 is TGTGCCAGCAGCGTCGGGTACAGGGTTCATCACAATGAGCAGTTCTTC. Translated, it gives CASSVGYRVHHNEQFF. The chain employs TRBV11-2 and TRBJ2-1, with a weak D call TRBD1 (6 bases). Trimming cost V 5 bases and J 5 bases, with 19 bases left between them. This CDR3 contains 16 residues. Germline V CDR1 and CDR2: SGHAT, FQNNGV.